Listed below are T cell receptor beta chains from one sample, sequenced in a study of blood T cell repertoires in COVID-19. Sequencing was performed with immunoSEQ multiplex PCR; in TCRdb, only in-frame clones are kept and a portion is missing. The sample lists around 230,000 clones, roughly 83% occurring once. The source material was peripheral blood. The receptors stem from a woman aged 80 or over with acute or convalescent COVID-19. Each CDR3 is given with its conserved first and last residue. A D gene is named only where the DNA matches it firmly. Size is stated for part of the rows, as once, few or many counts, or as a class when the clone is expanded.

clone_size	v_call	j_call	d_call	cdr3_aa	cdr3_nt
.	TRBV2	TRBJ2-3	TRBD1	CASSTTGIGTDTQYF	TGTGCCAGCAGCACGACAGGGATCGGCACAGATACGCAGTATTTT
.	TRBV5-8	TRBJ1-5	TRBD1	CASSYTGGSSNQPQHF	TGTGCCAGCAGCTACACAGGGGGAAGTAGCAATCAGCCCCAGCATTTT
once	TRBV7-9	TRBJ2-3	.	CASSDRTDTQYF	TGTGCCAGCAGCGACAGGACAGATACGCAGTATTTT
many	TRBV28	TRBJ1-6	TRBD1	CASSLDRGPYSPLHF	TGTGCCAGCAGTTTGGACAGGGGGCCGTACTCACCCCTCCACTTT
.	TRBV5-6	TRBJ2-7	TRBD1	CASSPGQGAYEQYF	TGTGCCAGCAGCCCGGGACAGGGGGCCTACGAGCAGTACTTC
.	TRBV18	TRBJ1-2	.	CASSPQQTGTGYGYTF	TGTGCCAGCTCACCTCAACAAACCGGGACTGGTTATGGCTACACCTTC
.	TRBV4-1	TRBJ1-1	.	CASSQEKGLNTEAFF	TGCGCCAGCAGCCAAGAGAAGGGGTTGAACACTGAAGCTTTCTTT
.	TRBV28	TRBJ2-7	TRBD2	CASSEDGLAGGEQYF	TGTGCCAGCAGTGAAGACGGACTAGCGGGGGGAGAGCAGTACTTC
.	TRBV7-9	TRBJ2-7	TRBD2	CASSSRTTSGEYEQYF	TGTGCCAGCAGCTCCCGCACGACTAGCGGGGAATACGAGCAGTACTTC
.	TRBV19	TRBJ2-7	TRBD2	CASSLYSGGGYEQYF	TGTGCCAGTAGCCTATACAGCGGGGGGGGCTACGAGCAGTACTTC
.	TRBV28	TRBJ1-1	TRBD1	CASSGGTGYHTEAFF	TGTGCCAGCAGTGGCGGGACAGGGTATCACACTGAAGCTTTCTTT
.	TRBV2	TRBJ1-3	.	CASSETTAGNTIYF	TGTGCCAGCAGTGAAACGACAGCTGGAAACACCATATATTTT
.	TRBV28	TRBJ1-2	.	CASSINRVGLYGYTF	TGTGCCAGCAGCATAAACAGGGTAGGGCTATATGGCTACACCTTC
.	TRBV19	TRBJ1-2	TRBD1	CASSRGTATFYGYTF	TGTGCCAGTAGTCGGGGGACAGCCACCTTCTATGGCTACACCTTC
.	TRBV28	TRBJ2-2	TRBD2	CASSLGLAGAGELFF	TGTGCCAGCAGTTTAGGCCTAGCGGGGGCCGGGGAGCTGTTTTTT
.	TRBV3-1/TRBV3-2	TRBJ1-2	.	CASSRTGGYGYTF	TGTGCCAGCAGCCGGACGGGGGGGTATGGCTACACCTTC
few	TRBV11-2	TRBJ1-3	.	CASSLDLRNTIYF	TGTGCCAGCAGCTTAGATCTTCGAAACACCATATATTTT
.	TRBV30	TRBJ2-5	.	CAWSGGLGTQYF	TGTGCCTGGAGTGGAGGATTGGGGACCCAGTACTTC
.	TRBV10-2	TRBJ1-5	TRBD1	CASRAAGTGDQPQHF	TGCGCCAGCAGGGCAGCCGGGACAGGGGATCAGCCCCAGCATTTT
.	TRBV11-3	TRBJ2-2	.	CASSLSQSGELFF	TGTGCCAGCAGCTTATCCCAGTCCGGGGAGCTGTTTTTT
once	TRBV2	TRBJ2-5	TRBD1	CASSDPDRGRETQYF	TGTGCCAGCAGCGATCCGGACAGGGGGCGAGAAACCCAGTACTTC
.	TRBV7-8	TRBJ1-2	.	CASSFGGTDYGYTF	TGTGCCAGCAGCTTCGGCGGGACCGACTATGGCTACACCTTC
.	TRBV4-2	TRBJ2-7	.	CASSQPRDTVDEQYF	TGTGCCAGCAGCCAACCCCGGGACACGGTGGATGAGCAGTACTTC
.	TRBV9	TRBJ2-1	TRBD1	CASSVVSGGYNEQFF	TGTGCCAGCAGCGTAGTGTCAGGGGGCTACAATGAGCAGTTCTTC